A single sample gave rise to the 5 T cell receptor beta chains below, sequenced in a study of blood T cell repertoires in COVID-19. TCRdb's table, derived via immunoSEQ multiplex PCR, lists solely in-frame clones and lacks some. Of under 300,000 clones listed, 75% to 95% are singletons. Input material: PBMCs or T cells enriched from blood (not recorded which). These receptors were obtained from a woman between 18 and 30 years old who had recovered from COVID-19.

J is TRBJ2-7 and V is TRBV6-5, with 9 bases identical to TRBD2. The CDR3 is made up of 13 amino acids. The germline V gene encodes CDR1 MNHEY and CDR2 SVGAGI. V was clipped by 6 bases and J by 5 bases; unmatched bases: 5. In DNA, the CDR3 is TGTGCCAGCAGGGGACTAGCTGTAAACGAGCAGTACTTC. Protein sequence: CASRGLAVNEQYF.

The chain recombines TRBV5-1 with TRBJ2-5; the match to TRBD2 covers 15 bases. The J segment lost 3 bases and the V segment lost 0 bases, leaving 3 bases of the junction unmatched. This CDR3 spans 17 amino acids. Per the germline V gene, CDR1 is SGHRS and CDR2 is YFSETQ. CDR3 sequence: CASSLGTSGGAKETQYF. CDR3 DNA: TGCGCCAGCAGCTTGGGGACTAGCGGGGGGGCGAAAGAGACCCAGTACTTC.

The rearrangement links TRBV6-1 to TRBJ1-4, with D possibly TRBD1 on 5 matching bases. Deletions cut 3 bases from V and 7 bases from J, with 6 bases between. CDR3 size: 12 residues. Germline lookup yields CDR1 MNHNS and CDR2 SASEGT. CDR3 in DNA: TGTGCCAGCAGTGACAGGGTTGAAAAACTGTTTTTT. Its translation: CASSDRVEKLFF.

This chain joins TRBV24-1 and TRBJ1-2, with 7 bases identical to TRBD1. The CDR3 extends over 15 amino acids. The germline V gene has CDR1 KGHDR and CDR2 SFDVKD. The V gene end was trimmed by 5 bases and the J gene end by 0 bases; junction bases not matched to a gene: 5. The CDR3 DNA reads TGTGCCACCAGTGGACCGGGACAGCCTAACTATGGCTACACCTTC. Translating it yields CATSGPGQPNYGYTF.

This chain links TRBV5-1 with TRBJ2-7; 10 positions agree with TRBD1. Germline assignment: CDR1 SGHRS and CDR2 YFSETQ. This CDR3 is built from 14 residues. J gave up 3 bases and V 4 bases, and 4 bases lay outside the gene matches. Written as DNA, the CDR3 is TGCGCCAGCAGCGGGGACAGGGGAGACTACGAGCAGTACTTC. Its protein is CASSGDRGDYEQYF.